The rows below give T cell receptor beta chains drawn from one sample of a study of T cell responses to AZD1222 COVID-19 vaccine. Assay: immunoSEQ multiplex PCR; the TCRdb copy retains only in-frame clones and omits some. In the table there are 98,000 or so clones, roughly nine tenths of which are singletons. The material sequenced was peripheral blood, taken on day 0 of MenACWY control vaccination. These receptors originate from an adult in good health. Each CDR3 is given with its conserved first and last residue. Each record gives: V gene, D gene, J gene, clone size, CDR3 DNA, CDR3 protein. D genes are given only for firm matches. Expanded clones get a size class; other rows say once, few or many, or leave the size out.

TRBV6-2/TRBV6-3	-	TRBJ1-5	-	TGTGCCAGCAGTTACTCGCGGGGAGGCAATCAGCCCCAGCATTTT	CASSYSRGGNQPQHF
TRBV3-1/TRBV3-2	-	TRBJ1-2	-	TGTGCCAGCAGCCGGTCAGCAAGTGGCTACACCTTC	CASSRSASGYTF
TRBV2	-	TRBJ1-5	-	TGTGCCAGCAGTGACGGCAGGGGTGCTCAGCCCCAGCATTTT	CASSDGRGAQPQHF
TRBV9	-	TRBJ2-7	-	TGTGCCAGCAGCCCGCTGTTGGAGCAGTACTTC	CASSPLLEQYF
TRBV28	-	TRBJ1-5	-	TGTGCCAGCAGTCCATTGGATATTAGCAATCAGCCCCAGCATTTT	CASSPLDISNQPQHF
TRBV30	TRBD1	TRBJ2-3	-	TGTGCCTGGGAATGGGACAGAAAAAGCACAGATACGCAGTATTTT	CAWEWDRKSTDTQYF
TRBV7-2	-	TRBJ2-2	-	TGTGCCAGCAGCTTATCACAGGCACCCACCGGGGAGCTGTTTTTT	CASSLSQAPTGELFF
TRBV7-9	-	TRBJ1-1	-	TGTGCCAGCTCAAGACAGGACGGGGACACTGAAGCTTTCTTT	CASSRQDGDTEAFF
TRBV6-5	-	TRBJ2-5	-	TGTGCCAGCAGTTACTCCCCTGGGGAGACCCAGTACTTC	CASSYSPGETQYF
TRBV25-1	TRBD1	TRBJ2-7	-	TGTGCCAGCAGTGAATATGGGACAGGGGGCGCGTACGAGCAGTACTTC	CASSEYGTGGAYEQYF
TRBV5-1	TRBD2	TRBJ2-5	-	TGCGCCAGCAGCTCGGGACTAGCTGGCGAGACCCAGTACTTC	CASSSGLAGETQYF
TRBV6-2/TRBV6-3	-	TRBJ1-1	few	TGTGCCAGCAGTTATTCAGGGATTTACACTGAAGCTTTCTTT	CASSYSGIYTEAFF
TRBV3-1/TRBV3-2	TRBD1	TRBJ2-7	-	TGTGCCAGCAGCTCCCGGGACAGGGTCCACGAGCAGTACTTC	CASSSRDRVHEQYF
TRBV6-5	TRBD2	TRBJ2-3	-	TGTGCCAGCAGTTCACCGGGACTAAGCACAGATACGCAGTATTTT	CASSSPGLSTDTQYF
TRBV13	TRBD2	TRBJ2-7	few	TGTGCCAGCAGCTTAGGGGGCCAGGGAGGGTACGAGCAGTACTTC	CASSLGGQGGYEQYF
TRBV2	-	TRBJ1-1	-	TGTGCCAGCAGGGGCCACACTGAAGCTTTCTTT	CASRGHTEAFF
TRBV7-8	-	TRBJ1-1	-	TGTGCCAGCAGCTTAGAAGGGACATTAATAAGCACTGAAGCTTTCTTT	CASSLEGTLISTEAFF
TRBV7-9	-	TRBJ1-4	-	TGTGCCAGCAGCCACCCGGCGGGGGCTAATGAAAAACTGTTTTTT	CASSHPAGANEKLFF
TRBV9	TRBD2	TRBJ2-3	-	TGTGCCAGCAGCGTAAGTGGGACTAGCGGGGGAAGGGATACGCAGTATTTT	CASSVSGTSGGRDTQYF
TRBV10-2	TRBD2	TRBJ2-3	few	TGCGCCAGCCGAGCGGGGATTCCAGATACGCAGTATTTT	CASRAGIPDTQYF
TRBV6-6	-	TRBJ1-5	few	TGTGCCAGCAGCAGCGGGGGGGAGCAGCCCCAGCATTTT	CASSSGGEQPQHF
TRBV6-6	-	TRBJ2-2	-	TGTGCCAGCAAAGGGACAAAAGACACCGGGGAGCTGTTTTTT	CASKGTKDTGELFF
TRBV27	-	TRBJ1-1	-	TGTGCCAGCAGTTCCTTTCCCAGGGGCTTAGCTGAAGCTTTCTTT	CASSSFPRGLAEAFF
TRBV5-5	-	TRBJ2-2	once	TGTGCCAGCAGCTCTGTAACCACCGGGGAGCTGTTTTTT	CASSSVTTGELFF
TRBV18	-	TRBJ1-5	-	TGTGCCAGCTCACCGCTGGACGGGAAGGGTGTGCCCCAGCATTTT	CASSPLDGKGVPQHF
TRBV10-2	-	TRBJ2-7	-	TGCGCCAGCAGTGTGGGGGTTTCCTCCTACGAGCAGTACTTC	CASSVGVSSYEQYF
TRBV10-1	TRBD2	TRBJ2-3	few	TGCGCCAGCAGTGGTAGCGGGGGGGCCACAGATACGCAGTATTTT	CASSGSGGATDTQYF
TRBV25-1	TRBD1	TRBJ1-5	-	TGTGCCAGCGCCCGACAGGGTGAGGGCAATCAGCCCCAGCATTTT	CASARQGEGNQPQHF
TRBV27	-	TRBJ1-3	-	TGTGCCAGCAGTTTACCGGGAGACACCATATATTTT	CASSLPGDTIYF
TRBV7-9	-	TRBJ2-3	-	TGTGCCAGCAGCCCGGGAGGTTGGGACAGTCACACAGATACGCAGTATTTT	CASSPGGWDSHTDTQYF